One sample yielded the 10 T cell receptor beta chains listed below, sequenced in a study of regulatory T cells in long-lasting Graves disease. Time point meaning: newly diagnosed GD, antithyroid drugs for less than 3 months. The TCR library was made from RNA extracted from PBMCs. Arm-PCR of CDR3 regions with iRepertoire HTBI primers generated TCR beta libraries. One entry per CDR3 protein, called by TCRdb with MiXCR from the multiplex PCR reads. The sample shows over 350,000 distinct CDR3 sequences, 11% to 15% of them seen only once. This same sample was also taken into another study, of T cells in Graves' hyperthyroidism and ophthalmopathy.

The sample here was peripheral blood mononuclear cells (PBMCs), taken at new diagnosis, from a patient treated with antithyroid drugs. The origin of the receptors is a woman aged 45-65 years with Graves disease.

This clonotype was detected ten times or more. J is TRBJ2-1 and V is TRBV7-6, with 12 bases that match TRBD2. Germline CDR1 reads SGHVS; CDR2 reads FNYEAQ. The V and J ends lost 5 bases and 8 bases, in that order; junction bases with no gene match: 7. The CDR3 runs to 15 residues. As DNA, the CDR3 is TGTGCCAGCAGCGGAGGGACTAGCGGGTTCTATGAGCAGTTCTTC. This gives the protein CASSGGTSGFYEQFF.

The chain carries TRBV6-5 and TRBJ1-5; 11 bases align to TRBD1. The trim removed 0 bases at V and 5 bases at J, leaving 0 bases unmatched. Germline V CDR1 and CDR2: MNHEY, SVGAGI. The CDR3 runs to 15 residues. The CDR3 protein is CASSYSGQGDQPQHF. For the CDR3, the DNA is TGTGCCAGCAGTTACTCGGGACAGGGGGATCAGCCCCAGCATTTT.

This clonotype was seen a few times. The chain joins TRBV28 to TRBJ2-7, with D maybe TRBD1 (5 bases). Trimming pared 8 bases from V and 3 bases from J, leaving 11 bases between. The germline V gene encodes CDR1 MDHEN and CDR2 SYDVKM. This CDR3 has 12 amino acids. The CDR3 nucleotides read TGTGCCAGCGGACGACAGAACTACGAGCAGTACTTC. Translated, it gives CASGRQNYEQYF.

This clonotype has more than one count but fewer than ten. A far larger clone is one nucleotide away, so this likely arose from a read error. The V call is TRBV28, the J call TRBJ2-1; D not resolved. The germline CDR1 and CDR2 sequences are MDHEN and SYDVKM. This CDR3 contains 10 residues. CDR3 nucleotides: TGTGCCAGCAGTAACAAGGAGCAGTTCTTC. Its translation is CASSNKEQFF.

The chain is built from TRBV6-1 and TRBJ1-3; unclear D gene. V lost 4 bases to trimming and J lost 0 bases, with 4 bases between them. Germline CDR1 MNHNS, CDR2 SASEGT. The CDR3 is 13 amino acids. The CDR3 reads CASSGPSGNTIYF. CDR3 nucleotide sequence: TGTGCCAGCAGTGGACCCTCTGGAAACACCATATATTTT.

Concerning this clonotype itself: This may arise from a read error, as a much more abundant clone is one base away. The chain couples TRBV28 to TRBJ1-1; no clear D gene. The CDR3 runs to 14 residues. The germline V and J ends were trimmed by 6 bases and 9 bases, with 20 bases remaining between them. Looked up from germline, CDR1 is MDHEN and CDR2 is SYDVKM. CDR3: CASSARHGGAKAFF. The DNA for the CDR3 is TGTGCCAGCAGCGCCAGACACGGAGGCGCGAAAGCTTTCTTT.

In its sample, this clonotype was seen many times. V is TRBV20-1 and J is TRBJ1-3; D gene ambiguous. Germline V gene sequence: CDR1 DFQATT, CDR2 SNEGSKA (reference sequence). The CDR3 is 15 residues long. The ends were cut back, 0 bases at V and 0 bases at J, with 9 bases in the middle. The CDR3 region has the DNA TGCAGTGCTAGAGACCACATGTACTCTGGAAACACCATATATTTT. Protein: CSARDHMYSGNTIYF.

This clonotype was seen only a few times. The rearrangement links TRBV12-3 or TRBV12-4 to TRBJ2-7; D is unresolved. Deletions cut 6 bases from V and 4 bases from J, with 10 bases between. This CDR3 has 12 amino acids. DNA of the CDR3: TGTGCCAGCAGGGGCCAATGGTACGAGCAGTACTTC. Translated: CASRGQWYEQYF.

This clonotype was observed at least ten times. The chain carries TRBV11-2 and TRBJ1-4; TRBD1 matches at 7 bases. Germline V gene data show CDR1 as SGHAT and CDR2 as FQNNGV. This CDR3 has 13 residues. The V gene end was trimmed by 7 bases and the J gene end by 8 bases; junction bases not matched to a gene: 7. This chain's CDR3 is CASTRFRGEKLFF. In nucleotides, the CDR3 is TGTGCCAGCACCCGATTCAGGGGGGAAAAACTGTTTTTT.

The sample holds many counts of this clonotype. The rearrangement links TRBV6-1 to TRBJ2-2, with D possibly TRBD2 on 5 matching bases. Germline V gene data show CDR1 as MNHNS and CDR2 as SASEGT. The CDR3 extends over 15 amino acids. Between the trimmed V and J ends, which lost 0 bases and 0 bases, there was a span of 5 bases. The CDR3 protein is CASSEASANTGELFF. The CDR3, as DNA: TGTGCCAGCAGTGAAGCTAGCGCGAACACCGGGGAGCTGTTTTTT.